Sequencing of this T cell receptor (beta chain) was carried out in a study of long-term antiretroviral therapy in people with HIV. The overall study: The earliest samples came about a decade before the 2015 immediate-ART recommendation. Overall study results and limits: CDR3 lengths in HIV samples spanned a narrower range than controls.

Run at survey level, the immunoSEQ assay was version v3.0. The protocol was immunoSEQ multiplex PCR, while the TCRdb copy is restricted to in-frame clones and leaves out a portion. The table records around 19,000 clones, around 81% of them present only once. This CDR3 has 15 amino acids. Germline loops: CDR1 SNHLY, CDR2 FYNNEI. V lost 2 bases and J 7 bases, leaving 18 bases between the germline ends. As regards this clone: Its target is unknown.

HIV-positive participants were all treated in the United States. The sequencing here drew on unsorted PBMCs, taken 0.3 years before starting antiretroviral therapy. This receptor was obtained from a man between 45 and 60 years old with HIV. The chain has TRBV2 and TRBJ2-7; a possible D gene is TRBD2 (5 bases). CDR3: CASSERAAGRGEQYF. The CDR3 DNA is TGTGCCAGCAGTGAAAGGGCTGCAGGACGCGGGGAGCAGTACTTC.